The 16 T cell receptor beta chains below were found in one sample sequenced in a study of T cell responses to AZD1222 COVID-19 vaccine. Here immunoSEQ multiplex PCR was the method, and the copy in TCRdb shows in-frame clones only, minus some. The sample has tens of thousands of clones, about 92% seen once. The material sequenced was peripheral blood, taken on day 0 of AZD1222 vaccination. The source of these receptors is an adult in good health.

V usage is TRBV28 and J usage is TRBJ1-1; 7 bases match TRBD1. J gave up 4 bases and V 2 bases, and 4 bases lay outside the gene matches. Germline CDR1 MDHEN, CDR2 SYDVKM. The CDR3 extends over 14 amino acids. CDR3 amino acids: CASSLTGEGTEAFF. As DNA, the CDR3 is TGTGCCAGCAGTTTAACAGGGGAAGGCACTGAAGCTTTCTTT. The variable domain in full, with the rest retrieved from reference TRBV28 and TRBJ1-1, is DVKVTQSSRYLVKRTGEKVFLECVQDMDHENMFWYRQDPGLGLRLIYFSYDVKMKEKGDIPEGYSVSREKKERFSLILESASTNQTSMYLCASSLTGEGTEAFFGQGTRLTVV.

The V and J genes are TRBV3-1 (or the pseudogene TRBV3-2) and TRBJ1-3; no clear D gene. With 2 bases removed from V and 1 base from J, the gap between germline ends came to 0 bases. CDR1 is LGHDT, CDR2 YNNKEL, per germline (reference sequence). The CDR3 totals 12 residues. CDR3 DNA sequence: TGTGCCAGCAGCCAATCTGGAAACACCATATATTTT. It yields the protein CASSQSGNTIYF.

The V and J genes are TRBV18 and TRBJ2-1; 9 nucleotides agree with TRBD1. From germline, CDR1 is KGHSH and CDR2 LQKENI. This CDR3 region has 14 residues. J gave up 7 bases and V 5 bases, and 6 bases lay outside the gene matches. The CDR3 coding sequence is TGTGCCAGCTCATCAGGGACAGGGAGGAATGAGCAGTTCTTC. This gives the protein CASSSGTGRNEQFF.

CDR3 sequence (DNA): TGCAGCGTTGGGACAGATCGGAACACTGAAGCTTTCTTT. Protein product: CSVGTDRNTEAFF. The rearrangement uses TRBV29-1 and TRBJ1-1, with a weak D call TRBD1 (6 bases). Germline CDR1 is SQVTM and CDR2 is ANQGSEA. This CDR3 has 13 residues. The V and J ends lost 4 bases and 1 base respectively, with 10 bases between them.

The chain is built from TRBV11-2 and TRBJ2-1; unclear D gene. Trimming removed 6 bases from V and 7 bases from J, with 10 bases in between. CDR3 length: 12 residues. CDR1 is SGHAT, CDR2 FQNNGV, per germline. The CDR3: CASRPPGNEQFF. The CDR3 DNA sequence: TGTGCCAGCAGGCCTCCCGGGAATGAGCAGTTCTTC. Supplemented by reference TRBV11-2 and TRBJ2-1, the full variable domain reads EAGVAQSPRYKIIEKRQSVAFWCNPISGHATLYWYQQILGQGPKLLIQFQNNGVVDDSQLPKDRFSAERLKGVDSTLKIQPAKLEDSAVYLCASRPPGNEQFFGPGTRLTVL.

CDR3 coding DNA: TGTGCCAGCAGTGAGGGGACAGGCCTGGGGGAGACCCAGTACTTC. Residues: CASSEGTGLGETQYF. The genes are TRBV6-1 and TRBJ2-5; 8 nucleotides agree with TRBD1. The junction had 8 bases not matched to a gene; V was cut back by 3 bases and J by 5 bases. From germline, CDR1 is MNHNS and CDR2 SASEGT. The CDR3 runs 15 residues.

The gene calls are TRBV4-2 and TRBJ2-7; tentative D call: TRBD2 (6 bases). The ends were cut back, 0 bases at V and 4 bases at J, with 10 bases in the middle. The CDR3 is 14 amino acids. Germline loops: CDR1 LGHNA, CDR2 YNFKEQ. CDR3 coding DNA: TGTGCCAGCAGCCAAGATAAGGGGAGGTACGAGCAGTACTTC. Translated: CASSQDKGRYEQYF.

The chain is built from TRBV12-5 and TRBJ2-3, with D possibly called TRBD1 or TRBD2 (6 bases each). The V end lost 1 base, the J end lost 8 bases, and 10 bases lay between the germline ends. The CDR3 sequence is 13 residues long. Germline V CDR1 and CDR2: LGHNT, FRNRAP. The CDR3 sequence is CASGLDGGPTQYF. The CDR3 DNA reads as TGTGCTAGTGGTTTGGACGGGGGCCCTACGCAGTATTTT.

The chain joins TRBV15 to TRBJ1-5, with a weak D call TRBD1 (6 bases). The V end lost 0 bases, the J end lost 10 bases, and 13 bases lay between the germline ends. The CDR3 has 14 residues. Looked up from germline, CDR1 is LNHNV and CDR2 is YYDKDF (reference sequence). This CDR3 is CATSRDLQGPPQHF. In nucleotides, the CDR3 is TGTGCCACCAGCAGAGATCTCCAGGGGCCTCCCCAGCATTTT.

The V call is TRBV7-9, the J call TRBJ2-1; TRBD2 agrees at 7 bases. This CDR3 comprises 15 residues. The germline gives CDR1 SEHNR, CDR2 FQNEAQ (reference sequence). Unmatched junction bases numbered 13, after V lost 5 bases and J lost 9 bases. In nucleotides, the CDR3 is TGTGCCAGCAGCCCGGGGGGTACCCCCTCGGCTGAGCAGTTCTTC. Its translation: CASSPGGTPSAEQFF. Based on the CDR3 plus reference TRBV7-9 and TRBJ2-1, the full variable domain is DTGVSQNPRHKITKRGQNVTFRCDPISEHNRLYWYRQTLGQGPEFLTYFQNEAQLEKSRLLSDRFSAERPKGSFSTLEIQRTEQGDSAMYLCASSPGGTPSAEQFFGPGTRLTVL.

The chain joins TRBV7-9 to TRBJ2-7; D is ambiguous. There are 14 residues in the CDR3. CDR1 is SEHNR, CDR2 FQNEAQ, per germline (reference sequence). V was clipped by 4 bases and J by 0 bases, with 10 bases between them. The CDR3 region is CASSSELHSYEQYF. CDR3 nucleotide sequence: TGTGCCAGCAGCTCTGAGCTCCACTCCTACGAGCAGTACTTC.

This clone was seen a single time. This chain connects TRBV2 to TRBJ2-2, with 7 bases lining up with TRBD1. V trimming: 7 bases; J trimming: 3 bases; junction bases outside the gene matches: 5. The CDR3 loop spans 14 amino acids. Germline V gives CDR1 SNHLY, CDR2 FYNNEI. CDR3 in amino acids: CASTWTGHTGELFF. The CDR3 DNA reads TGTGCCAGCACATGGACAGGACACACCGGGGAGCTGTTTTTT.

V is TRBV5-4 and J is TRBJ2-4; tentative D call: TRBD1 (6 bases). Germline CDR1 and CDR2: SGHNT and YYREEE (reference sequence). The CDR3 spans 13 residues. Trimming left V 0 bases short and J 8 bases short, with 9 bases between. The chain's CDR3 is CASSLGQEYIQYF. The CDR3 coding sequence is TGTGCCAGCAGCTTGGGACAGGAATACATTCAGTACTTC.

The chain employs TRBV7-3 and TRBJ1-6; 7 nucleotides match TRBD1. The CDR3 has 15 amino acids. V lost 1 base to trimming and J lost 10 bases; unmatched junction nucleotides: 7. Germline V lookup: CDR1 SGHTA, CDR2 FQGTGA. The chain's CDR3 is CASSLSSRGTSPLHF. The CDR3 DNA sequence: TGTGCCAGCAGCTTAAGTTCCAGGGGGACCTCACCCCTCCACTTT.

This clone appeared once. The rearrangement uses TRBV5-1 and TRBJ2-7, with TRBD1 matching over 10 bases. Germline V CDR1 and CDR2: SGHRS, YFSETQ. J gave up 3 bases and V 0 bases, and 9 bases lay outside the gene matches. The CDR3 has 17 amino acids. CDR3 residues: CASSLDSTGGSHYEQYF. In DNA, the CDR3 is TGCGCCAGCAGCTTGGACTCGACAGGGGGCTCCCACTACGAGCAGTACTTC. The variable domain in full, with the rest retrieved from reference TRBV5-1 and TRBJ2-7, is KAGVTQTPRYLIKTRGQQVTLSCSPISGHRSVSWYQQTPGQGLQFLFEYFSETQRNKGNFPGRFSGRQFSNSRSEMNVSTLELGDSALYLCASSLDSTGGSHYEQYFGPGTRLTVT.

CDR3 in DNA: TGTGCCATCAGTGAGGGGGACAGCCCATATTATTCACCCCTCCACTTT. This codes for CAISEGDSPYYSPLHF. The chain combines TRBV10-3 with TRBJ1-6, with 7 bases fitting TRBD1. The V gene's germline CDR1 is ENHRY and CDR2 SYGVKD. With V trimmed by 2 bases and J by 8 bases, 9 bases remained unmatched. The CDR3 runs 16 residues.